The 19 T cell receptor beta chains below were found in one sample sequenced in a study of blood T cells in healthy people across ages. Then a second PCR, running roughly 7 to 12 cycles, was carried out with a sample-barcoded 5' primer and a J-beta primer mix. TCRdb re-analysed the 5' RACE reads in MiXCR, keeping a single row per CDR3 protein. The sample lists roughly 1,800,000 distinct CDR3 sequences; around half were seen once. The sample comprised blood. Receptors were obtained from a middle-aged woman in good health.

The genes are TRBV4-2 and TRBJ2-5; no clear D. Germline V gene lookup returns CDR1 LGHNA and CDR2 YNFKEQ. V was shortened by 2 bases and J by 1 base, with 8 bases between the two germline ends. The CDR3 sequence is 14 residues long. The CDR3 here is CASSQNLVQETQYF. CDR3 nucleotides: TGTGCCAGCAGCCAAAATTTGGTCCAAGAGACCCAGTACTTC.

This clonotype was counted once. This chain uses TRBV4-3 with TRBJ2-1, with a weak D call TRBD2 (6 bases). The J call could be wrong; TRBJ2-7 is a better fit for the DNA end. This CDR3 has 15 residues. Germline V gene data show CDR1 as LGHNA and CDR2 as YSLEER. This chain's CDR3 is CASSLFRDSYNEQYF. The DNA of the CDR3 is TGCGCCAGCAGCCTCTTTAGGGACTCCTACAATGAGCAGTACTTC.

As concerns this clonotype: An end of the junction does not agree with germline; a read error may underlie this. V and J are TRBV20-1 and TRBJ2-1, with D perhaps TRBD2 (5 bases). This CDR3 has 16 residues. CDR1 and CDR2 from the germline V gene are DFQATT and SNEGSKA (reference sequence). The CDR3, as DNA: TGCAATGCTACCTCCAGCGGCGCCGCGGTCGGGTTAGAGCAGTTCTTC. As protein: CNATSSGAAVGLEQFF.

The rearrangement joins TRBV5-1 to TRBJ2-1; 7 nucleotides agree with TRBD1. Looked up from germline, CDR1 is SGHRS and CDR2 is YFSETQ. The CDR3 sequence is 17 residues long. V shed 1 base, J shed 8 bases, and the junction held 15 bases outside the gene matches. As DNA, the CDR3 is TGCGCCAGCAGCTTGCACGAGGGGGCGGTATATTTGGATGAGCAGTTCTTC. As protein: CASSLHEGAVYLDEQFF. The full variable domain, its missing parts supplied by reference TRBV5-1 and TRBJ2-1, is KAGVTQTPRYLIKTRGQQVTLSCSPISGHRSVSWYQQTPGQGLQFLFEYFSETQRNKGNFPGRFSGRQFSNSRSEMNVSTLELGDSALYLCASSLHEGAVYLDEQFFGPGTRLTVL.

J is TRBJ1-2 and V is TRBV28, with TRBD1 matching over 8 bases. The CDR3 is made up of 15 amino acids. The germline gives CDR1 MDHEN, CDR2 SYDVKM. V shed 6 bases, J shed 4 bases, and the junction held 10 bases outside the gene matches. CDR3 protein: CASSPSTGDTYGYTF. The CDR3 nucleotides read TGTGCCAGCAGCCCATCGACAGGGGACACCTATGGCTACACCTTC.

Of note for this clonotype: A read error is the likely source, as a far larger clone sits one nucleotide away. V is TRBV6-2 or TRBV6-3 and J is TRBJ2-5; tentatively, D is TRBD1 (6 bases). This CDR3 is built from 14 residues. Trimming stripped 5 bases from V and 1 base from J, with 11 bases between. CDR1 is MNHEY, CDR2 SVGEGT, per germline. The CDR3 region is CASSRTETQETQYF. For the CDR3, the DNA is TGTGCCAGCAGTAGGACAGAAACCCAAGAGACCCAGTACTTC.

The CDR3 DNA is TGCAGCGTTGAAGGCCAATCTGGGGCCAACGTCCTGACTTTC. Translated, it gives CSVEGQSGANVLTF. V gene TRBV29-1 combines with J gene TRBJ2-6; D is unresolved. Germline assignment: CDR1 SQVTM and CDR2 ANQGSEA. The V and J ends lost 1 base and 1 base respectively, with 5 bases between them. CDR3 size: 14 residues.

The CDR3 spells CSAPSDGSFYEQYF. In DNA, the CDR3 is TGCAGTGCCCCGAGCGATGGTTCCTTTTACGAGCAGTACTTC. The genes are TRBV20-1 and TRBJ2-7, with D hard to call. Trimming removed 6 bases from V and 4 bases from J, with 19 bases in between. The CDR3 has 14 residues. Germline assignment: CDR1 DFQATT and CDR2 SNEGSKA (reference sequence).

The V gene is TRBV20-1, the J gene TRBJ1-2; TRBD1 aligns across 12 bases. This CDR3 has 17 residues. Germline V lookup: CDR1 DFQATT, CDR2 SNEGSKA (reference sequence). J was trimmed by 6 bases and V by 3 bases; bases with no gene match: 14. The CDR3 nucleotides are TGCAGTGCTAGCGCGGGGACAGGGGGCGAGTTCAAGGATGGCTACACCTTC. Translated: CSASAGTGGEFKDGYTF.

This chain links TRBV28 with TRBJ2-7; 12 bases are a match to TRBD2. This CDR3 comprises 16 residues. With 5 bases clipped from V and 2 bases from J, the junction kept 7 bases outside the gene matches. The germline gives CDR1 MDHEN, CDR2 SYDVKM. CDR3 sequence reads: CASSGSTSGGAYEQYF. CDR3 sequence (DNA): TGTGCCAGCAGTGGATCGACTAGCGGGGGAGCCTACGAGCAGTACTTC.

This clonotype was observed a few times. CDR3 bases: TGTGCCAGCAGCCGTAGCGACTCAGAGACCCAGTACTTC. Amino acids: CASSRSDSETQYF. This chain links TRBV7-2 with TRBJ2-5; possible D gene TRBD2, 5 bases. This CDR3 spans 13 amino acids. Germline lookup yields CDR1 SGHTA and CDR2 FQGNSA. Trimming shortened V by 5 bases and J by 4 bases, and 11 bases separated the two germline ends.

The V call is TRBV12-3 or TRBV12-4, the J call TRBJ1-1, with D tentatively TRBD1 (6 bases). CDR3 length: 19 residues. Trimming removed 1 base at V and 1 base at J, with 22 bases between. The CDR3 DNA reads TGTGCCAGCAGTTTAGTAACGGGCAGGGGCCAAAGTCGGAACACTGAAGCTTTCTTT. Its translation: CASSLVTGRGQSRNTEAFF.

This clonotype was observed at least ten times. The V call is TRBV12-3 or TRBV12-4, the J call TRBJ2-3; TRBD2 aligns across 7 bases. Trimming removed 6 bases from V and 1 base from J; junction bases left unmatched: 7. The CDR3 has 15 residues. The CDR3 nucleotides read TGTGCCAGCAGCTTTGGGGGGGGTGGCACAGATACGCAGTATTTT. Its protein is CASSFGGGGTDTQYF.

The gene calls are TRBV29-1 and TRBJ2-1; no firm D call. Trimming took off 0 bases at V and 7 bases at J, with 19 bases between the two ends. The CDR3 is 16 amino acids. Per germline, CDR1 SQVTM and CDR2 ANQGSEA. The CDR3 DNA reads TGCAGCGTTGAAGATCGCCCAGACTCAATAGGGAATGAGCAGTTCTTC. Translating it yields CSVEDRPDSIGNEQFF.

The rearrangement links TRBV27 to TRBJ2-7, with 7 bases that match TRBD2. From germline, CDR1 is MNHEY and CDR2 SMNVEV (reference sequence). The trim removed 4 bases at V and 2 bases at J, leaving 8 bases unmatched. This CDR3 contains 15 residues. CDR3 sequence: CASSSGGGLPYEQYF. The CDR3 region has the DNA TGTGCCAGCAGTTCTGGCGGGGGTCTCCCCTACGAGCAGTACTTC.

This clonotype was recorded only once. The chain employs TRBV18 and TRBJ2-1; D ambiguous. V dropped 4 bases and J dropped 0 bases, with 10 bases sitting between them. The CDR3 runs 15 residues. The germline gives CDR1 KGHSH, CDR2 LQKENI. CDR3: CASSQKRSSYNEQFF. The CDR3 nucleotides are TGTGCCAGCTCACAGAAACGGAGCTCCTACAATGAGCAGTTCTTC.

This chain connects TRBV28 to TRBJ2-3, with D perhaps matching TRBD1 (5 bases). V was pared by 6 bases and J by 8 bases, with 12 bases between. The CDR3 has 12 residues. Looked up from germline, CDR1 is MDHEN and CDR2 is SYDVKM. This CDR3 reads CASSSGKATQYF. DNA for the CDR3: TGTGCCAGCAGCTCAGGGAAAGCTACGCAGTATTTT.

Ten or more counts support this clonotype. The V call is TRBV7-2, the J call TRBJ2-3, with TRBD2 matching over 12 bases. The CDR3 has 16 residues. Germline-derived CDR1 and CDR2 are SGHTA and FQGNSA. Trimming took 4 bases from V and 1 from J; bases not matched to a gene: 3. The CDR3 spells CASSSRTSGGTDTQYF. CDR3 nucleotides: TGTGCCAGCAGCTCCCGGACTAGCGGGGGCACAGATACGCAGTATTTT.

This clonotype was picked up a small number of times. V is TRBV4-3 and J is TRBJ1-2; TRBD1 agrees at 7 bases. V shed 2 bases, J shed 4 bases, and the junction held 7 bases outside the gene matches. The length of the CDR3 is 15 residues. Germline V gene lookup returns CDR1 LGHNA and CDR2 YSLEER. The chain's CDR3 is CASSQNRDSPYGYTF. The CDR3 bases are TGCGCCAGCAGCCAAAACCGGGACAGTCCCTATGGCTACACCTTC.